This TCR beta chain was documented in a study of T cell changes during pregnancy in multiple sclerosis. V lost 2 bases and J 4 bases, leaving 5 bases between the germline ends. In germline, CDR1 is MNHEY, CDR2 SMNVEV (reference sequence). The CDR3 contains 13 residues. Repertoires were generated with immunoSEQ multiplex PCR, while TCRdb's copy carries only in-frame clones and drops some. The sample lists tens of thousands of clones; approximately 92% were seen once. The chain carries TRBV27 and TRBJ2-2; possibly TRBD1 for D (5 bases). This sample comprised peripheral blood, obtained after pregnancy. This TCR was sampled from a female donor in good health, enrolled as a control in a pregnancy study. The CDR3 sequence is CASSLRGTGELFF. The CDR3 DNA sequence: TGTGCCAGCAGTTTAAGGGGCACCGGGGAGCTGTTTTTT.